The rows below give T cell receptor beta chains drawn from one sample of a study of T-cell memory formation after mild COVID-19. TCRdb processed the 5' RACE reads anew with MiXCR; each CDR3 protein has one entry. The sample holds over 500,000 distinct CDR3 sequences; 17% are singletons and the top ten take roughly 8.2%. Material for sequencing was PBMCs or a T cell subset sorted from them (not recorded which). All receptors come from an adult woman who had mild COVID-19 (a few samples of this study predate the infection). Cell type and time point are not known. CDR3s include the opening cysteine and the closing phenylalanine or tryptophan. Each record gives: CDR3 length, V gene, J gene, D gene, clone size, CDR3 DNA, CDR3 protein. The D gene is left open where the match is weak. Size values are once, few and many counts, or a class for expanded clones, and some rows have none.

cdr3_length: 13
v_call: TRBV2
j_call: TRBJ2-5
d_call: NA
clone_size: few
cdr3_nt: TGTGCCAGCACTGCGGGGCGGTGGGAGACCCAGTACTTC
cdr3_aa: CASTAGRWETQYF

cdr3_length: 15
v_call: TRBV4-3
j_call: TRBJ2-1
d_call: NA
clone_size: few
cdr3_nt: TGCGCCAGCAGCCAGGCCTGGGGGCCCTCGAATGAGCAGTTCTTC
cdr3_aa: CASSQAWGPSNEQFF

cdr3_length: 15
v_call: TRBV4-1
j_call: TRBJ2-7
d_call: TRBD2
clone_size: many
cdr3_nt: TGCGCCAGCAGCCAAGAGCGGGAGAGTCCCTACGAGCAGTACTTC
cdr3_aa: CASSQERESPYEQYF

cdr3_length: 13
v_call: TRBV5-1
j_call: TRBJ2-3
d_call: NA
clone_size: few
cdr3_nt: TGCGCCAGCAGCCAAGTGTCGCCAGATACGCAGTATTTT
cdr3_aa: CASSQVSPDTQYF

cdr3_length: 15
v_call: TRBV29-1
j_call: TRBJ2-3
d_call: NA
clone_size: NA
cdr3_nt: TGCAGCCCCCCCCCCGGGGCCATTCGCACAGATACGCAGTATTTT
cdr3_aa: CSPPPGAIRTDTQYF

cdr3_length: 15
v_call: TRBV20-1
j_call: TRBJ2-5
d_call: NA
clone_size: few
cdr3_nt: TGCAGTGCTTCACGCCTGGGTCGGTACCAAGAGACCCAGTACTTC
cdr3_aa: CSASRLGRYQETQYF

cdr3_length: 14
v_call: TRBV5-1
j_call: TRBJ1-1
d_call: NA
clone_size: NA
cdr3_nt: TGCGCCAGCAGCTCGACTGGCCGGGACACTGAAGCTTTCTTT
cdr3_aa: CASSSTGRDTEAFF

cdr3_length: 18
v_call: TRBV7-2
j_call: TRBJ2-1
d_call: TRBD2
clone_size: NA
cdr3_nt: TGTGCCAGCAGCTTGTGGCTAGCGGCCCTTAGCTCCTACAATGAGCAGTTCTTC
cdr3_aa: CASSLWLAALSSYNEQFF

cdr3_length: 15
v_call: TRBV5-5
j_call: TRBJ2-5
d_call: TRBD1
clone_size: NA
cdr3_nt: TGTGCCAGCAGCGCCGGGACAGTGCCGGGAGAGACCCAGTACTTC
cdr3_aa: CASSAGTVPGETQYF

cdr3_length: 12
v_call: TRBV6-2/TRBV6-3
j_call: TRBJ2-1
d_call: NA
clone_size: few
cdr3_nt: TGTGCCAGCAGTTACTCGGACAATGAGCAGTTCTTC
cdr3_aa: CASSYSDNEQFF

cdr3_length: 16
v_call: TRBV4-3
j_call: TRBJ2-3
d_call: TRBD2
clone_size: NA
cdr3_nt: TGCGCCAGCAGCCCCAGCGGGAGTGGATCGGCAGATACGCAGTATTTT
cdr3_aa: CASSPSGSGSADTQYF

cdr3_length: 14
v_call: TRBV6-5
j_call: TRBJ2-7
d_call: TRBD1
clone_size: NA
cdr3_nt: TGTGCCAGCAGTGAGGACAGGGGCCCCTACGAGCAGTACTTC
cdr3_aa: CASSEDRGPYEQYF

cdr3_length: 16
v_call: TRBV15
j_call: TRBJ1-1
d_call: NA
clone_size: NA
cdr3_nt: TGTGCCACCAGCAGAGAGAGCAGGGAACCGGGCACTGAAGCTTTCTTT
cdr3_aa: CATSRESREPGTEAFF

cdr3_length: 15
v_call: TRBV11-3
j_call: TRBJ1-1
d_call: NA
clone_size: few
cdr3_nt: TGTGCCAGCAGCTTAGGAGGGCAGGGAGACACTGAAGCTTTCTTT
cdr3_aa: CASSLGGQGDTEAFF

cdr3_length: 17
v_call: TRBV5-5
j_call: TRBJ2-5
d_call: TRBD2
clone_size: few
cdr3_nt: TGTGCCAGCAGCTTGGCCCCGGCTAGCGGCTCCCAAGAGACCCAGTACTTC
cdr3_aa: CASSLAPASGSQETQYF

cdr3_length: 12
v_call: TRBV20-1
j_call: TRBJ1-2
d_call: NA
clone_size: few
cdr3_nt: TGCAGTGCTCTGGTGGAGGCCTATGGCTACACCTTC
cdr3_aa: CSALVEAYGYTF

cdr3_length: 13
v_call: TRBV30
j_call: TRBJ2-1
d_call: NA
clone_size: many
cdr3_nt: TGTGCCTGGAGCCGGGGGCCCGACGGTGAGCAGTTCTTC
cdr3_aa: CAWSRGPDGEQFF

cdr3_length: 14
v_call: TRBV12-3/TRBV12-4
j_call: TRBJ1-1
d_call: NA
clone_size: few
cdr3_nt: TGTGCCAGCAGCAAAGGGTCCGAGGCTCCTGAAGCTTTCTTT
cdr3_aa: CASSKGSEAPEAFF

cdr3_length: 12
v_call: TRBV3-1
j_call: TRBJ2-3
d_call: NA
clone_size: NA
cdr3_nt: TGTGCCAGCAGCCAAGGACTCGGAGTTCAGTATTTT
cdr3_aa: CASSQGLGVQYF

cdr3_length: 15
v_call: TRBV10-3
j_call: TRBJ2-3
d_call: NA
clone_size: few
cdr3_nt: TGTGCCATCAGTAACCCCTTAGCCAGCACAGATACGCAGTATTTT
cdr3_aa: CAISNPLASTDTQYF